Shown below are 10 T cell receptor beta chains from a single sample sequenced in a study of read filtering for tumor transcriptome and immune sequencing. The library was built from around 0.4 ug RNA with molecular barcoded adaptors for alpha/delta and beta/gamma chains. TCRdb itself ran the reads through MiXCR, one entry per CDR3 protein. The table records about 39,000 distinct CDR3 sequences, approximately 14% of them present only once. The sequencing sample was made of a population of CD138-negative cells sorted from bone marrow. The receptors were gathered from a donor at least 40 years old with multiple myeloma.

In its sample, this clonotype was seen many times. This sequence joins TRBV12-3 or TRBV12-4 and TRBJ2-1; TRBD2 is a possible D gene (5 bases). Trimming shortened V by 5 bases and J by 3 bases, and 8 bases separated the two germline ends. The CDR3 length is 13 residues. The CDR3 protein is CASSTGSYNEQFF. In DNA, the CDR3 is TGTGCCAGCAGTACGGGGAGCTACAATGAGCAGTTCTTC.

This chain links TRBV7-8 with TRBJ1-2, with a tentative D call TRBD1 (5 bases). Per germline, CDR1 SGHVS and CDR2 FQNEAQ. V lost 1 base and J lost 4, with 10 bases in between. This CDR3 contains 14 residues. The CDR3 here is CASSLEGVGYGYTF. The CDR3 DNA reads TGTGCCAGCAGCTTAGAAGGGGTGGGCTATGGCTACACCTTC.

This clonotype was counted a few times. V is TRBV20-1 and J is TRBJ2-3, with D perhaps matching TRBD2 (6 bases). Germline loops: CDR1 DFQATT, CDR2 SNEGSKA (reference sequence). The V end was cut by 0 bases, the J end by 10 bases, with 17 bases between. There are 14 residues in the CDR3. CDR3 DNA sequence: TGCAGTGCTAGAGATCTTCGCGGGAATTTAGCGCAGTATTTT. Translation: CSARDLRGNLAQYF.

This clonotype was seen ten or more times. The chain has TRBV20-1 and TRBJ2-5; the D is unclear. Between the trimmed V and J ends, which lost 0 bases and 4 bases, there was a span of 12 bases. Germline V CDR1 and CDR2: DFQATT, SNEGSKA (reference sequence). The CDR3 covers 14 residues. CDR3 nucleotide sequence: TGCAGTGCTAGAGATCTACCGGCAATAGAGACCCAGTACTTC. The encoded protein is CSARDLPAIETQYF.

V and J are TRBV7-2 and TRBJ1-1; 7 bases align to TRBD1. The J segment lost 5 bases and the V segment lost 5 bases, leaving 11 bases of the junction unmatched. The V gene's germline CDR1 is SGHTA and CDR2 FQGNSA. The CDR3 runs 15 residues. CDR3 loop: CASSPIGQVVTEAFF. The CDR3 coding sequence is TGTGCCAGCAGCCCTATAGGACAGGTCGTTACTGAAGCTTTCTTT.

This clonotype came up many times. This chain joins TRBV6-6 and TRBJ2-7; TRBD1 matches 7 bases. Germline V lookup: CDR1 MNHNY, CDR2 SVGAGI (reference sequence). Losses at the gene ends were 4 bases for V and 3 bases for J; bases not matched to a gene: 9. The CDR3 contains 15 residues. The CDR3 loop reads CASSWSPDRDYEQYF. CDR3 bases: TGTGCCAGCAGTTGGTCCCCCGACAGGGACTACGAGCAGTACTTC.

In this sample, this clonotype turned up many times. The rearrangement joins TRBV27 to TRBJ2-5; the D gene could be TRBD1 or TRBD2 (5 bases each). Trimming took off 3 bases at V and 4 bases at J, with 12 bases between the two ends. CDR1 is MNHEY, CDR2 SMNVEV, per germline (reference sequence). The CDR3 sequence is 14 residues long. The CDR3: CASSFSGAPETQYF. The CDR3 nucleotides read TGTGCCAGCAGTTTCTCCGGGGCCCCAGAGACCCAGTACTTC.

This clonotype was detected many times. This chain connects TRBV5-1 to TRBJ2-3; TRBD2 aligns across 8 bases. Trimming at V came to 7 bases and at J to 3 bases, leaving 10 bases not matched to a gene. This CDR3 is 15 amino acids long. Per the germline V gene, CDR1 is SGHRS and CDR2 is YFSETQ. In nucleotides, the CDR3 is TGCGCCAGCTCCACGGGCGGGGGGATTACAGATACGCAGTATTTT. The encoded protein is CASSTGGGITDTQYF.

A note on this clonotype: This likely traces to a read error, being one base from a far larger clone. This rearrangement joins TRBV4-2 to TRBJ2-1; D gene unclear. In germline, CDR1 is LGHNA, CDR2 YNFKEQ. The V and J ends lost 2 bases and 5 bases respectively, with 16 bases between them. The CDR3 is 16 residues long. In DNA, the CDR3 is TGTGCCAGCAGCCAATCCGGCAGTGGGTCGAACAATGAGCAGTTCTTC. Translation gives CASSQSGSGSNNEQFF.

This clonotype was counted many times. The CDR3 DNA follows: TGTGCCAGCAGTTTATGGGCATCTAGCGGGGCACGAAGCTCCTACGAGCAGTACTTC. This encodes CASSLWASSGARSSYEQYF. This chain uses TRBV27 with TRBJ2-7, with TRBD2 matching over 9 bases. The germline CDR1 and CDR2 sequences are MNHEY and SMNVEV (reference sequence). This CDR3 contains 19 residues. V lost 1 base, J lost 0 bases, and 13 bases stayed unmatched.